This T cell receptor beta chain appears in the sequencing data of a study of graft-versus-host responses after intestinal transplantation. Study at large: As for transplant type, recipients had multivisceral, liver-intestinal, or isolated intestinal grafts. Anti-thymocyte globulin induction preceded roughly 3 years of tacrolimus and steroid maintenance in all recipients. General study findings and limits: Patients who carried graft-donor T cell macrochimerism also had high graft-versus-host to host-versus-graft clonal ratios in their allografts. GvH clones occurred in recipient marrow; some first appeared in ileum or blood.

V was pared by 0 bases and J by 7 bases, with 12 bases between. Germline V lookup: CDR1 LGHNA, CDR2 YSLEER. The CDR3 is 14 amino acids. Regarding this clone: The antigen remains unidentified.

Profiling relied on immunoSEQ multiplex PCR, and the TCRdb table lists in-frame clones only, not all of them. The data show tens of thousands of clones, 90% seen once. Specimen: unstimulated CD8+ T cells sorted from spleen or lymph node cells, collected before transplant. The gene calls are TRBV4-3 and TRBJ1-1; perhaps TRBD1 as D (6 bases). The sequence was collected from a human donor who was the organ donor for an intestinal transplant. CDR3 amino acids: CASSQDRQEDEAFF. For the CDR3, the DNA is TGCGCCAGCAGCCAAGATAGACAGGAGGATGAAGCTTTCTTT.